This TCR beta chain stems from a study of cytomegalovirus exposure and HLA in healthy donors. Study-level results: In an earlier analysis, most TCR beta V segments were productive about 87% or about 30% of the time. High sensitivity and specificity were reportedly achieved when the classifier diagnosed cytomegalovirus status. As a later analysis showed, a missense DCLRE1C variant was linked to trimming of TCR beta V- and J-genes. In a later analysis, HLA-associated TCR beta chains were more clonally expanded than equally common others.

Concerning this clone: Its target is not known.

Looked up from germline, CDR1 is SGHNT and CDR2 is YENEEA. The CDR3 spans 12 residues. Trimming left V 10 bases short and J 0 bases short, with 6 bases between. In the PCR, 60 Vbeta and 13 Jbeta primers were used. TCRdb's table, derived via immunoSEQ multiplex PCR, lists solely in-frame clones and lacks some. The repertoire holds 100,000 to 150,000 clones, with over 70% as singletons. The sequence derives from a female donor in good health and CMV-seronegative. Sequenced sample: PBMCs. V gene TRBV11-3 combines with J gene TRBJ2-2; no clear D gene. CDR3 nucleotides: TGTGCCACAAGCCCGAACACCGGGGAGCTGTTTTTT. This codes for CATSPNTGELFF.